The clone carrying this TCR beta chain appeared a few times. From germline, CDR1 is SGHRS and CDR2 YFSETQ. This CDR3 is built from 15 residues. The ends lost 0 bases at V and 3 bases at J; junction bases unmatched: 2. This entry belongs to a study of blood T cell repertoires in COVID-19. Study-wide context: From T cells, B-cell-depleted T cells, or PBMCs came the material, which was cDNA or gDNA.

Participants had their cohort set by participant-reported clinical history. Within 2 weeks of study entry, exposed participants had contacted a PCR-confirmed or clinician-diagnosed COVID-19 case. In the original analysis: Quantification of nucleated cells was approximated via reference gene primer amplification. Data came from immunoSEQ multiplex PCR; TCRdb stores just in-frame clones and leaves some out. Clonal size and the V and J genes are those of that table, whereas D and trimming came from the DNA. Of around 240,000 clones listed, just under 90% are singletons. This receptor was obtained from a man aged 50 or older who had been exposed to COVID-19. The chain carries TRBV5-1 and TRBJ2-2, with 7 bases lining up with TRBD2. The sequencing sample was made of PBMCs or T cells enriched from blood (not recorded which). Here the CDR3 reads CASSLVSGHTGELFF. For the CDR3, the DNA is TGCGCCAGCAGCTTGGTTAGCGGGCACACCGGGGAGCTGTTTTTT.